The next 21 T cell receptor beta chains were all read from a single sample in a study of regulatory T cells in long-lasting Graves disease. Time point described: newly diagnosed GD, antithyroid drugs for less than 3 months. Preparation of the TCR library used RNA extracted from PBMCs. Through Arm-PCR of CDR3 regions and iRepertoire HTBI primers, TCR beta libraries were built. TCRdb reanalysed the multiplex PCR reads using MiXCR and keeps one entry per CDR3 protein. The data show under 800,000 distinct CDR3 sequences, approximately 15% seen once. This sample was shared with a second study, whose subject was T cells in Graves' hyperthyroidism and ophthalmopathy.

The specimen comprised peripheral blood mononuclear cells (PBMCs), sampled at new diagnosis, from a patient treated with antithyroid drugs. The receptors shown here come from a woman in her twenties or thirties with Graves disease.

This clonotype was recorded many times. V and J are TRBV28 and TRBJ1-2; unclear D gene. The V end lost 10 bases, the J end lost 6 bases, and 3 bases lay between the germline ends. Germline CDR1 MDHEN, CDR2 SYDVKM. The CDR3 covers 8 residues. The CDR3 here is CATNGYTF. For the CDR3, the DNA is TGTGCCACCAATGGCTACACCTTC.

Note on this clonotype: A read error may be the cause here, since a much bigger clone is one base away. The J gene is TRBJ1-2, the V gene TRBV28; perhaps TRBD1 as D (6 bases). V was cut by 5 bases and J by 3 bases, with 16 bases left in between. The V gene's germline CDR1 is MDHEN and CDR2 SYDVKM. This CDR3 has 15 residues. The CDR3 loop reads CASSPQQGLDYGYTF. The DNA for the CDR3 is TGTGCCAGCAGTCCCCAGCAGGGGTTAGACTATGGCTACACCTTC.

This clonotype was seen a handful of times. The CDR3 sequence: CASGYTYYGNTIYF. The CDR3 DNA reads as TGTGCCAGCGGATATACCTACTATGGAAACACCATATATTTT. This rearrangement joins TRBV13 to TRBJ1-3; D unresolved. This CDR3 contains 14 residues. The germline V gene encodes CDR1 PRHDT and CDR2 FYEKMQ (reference sequence). Trimming stripped 8 bases from V and 3 bases from J, with 14 bases between.

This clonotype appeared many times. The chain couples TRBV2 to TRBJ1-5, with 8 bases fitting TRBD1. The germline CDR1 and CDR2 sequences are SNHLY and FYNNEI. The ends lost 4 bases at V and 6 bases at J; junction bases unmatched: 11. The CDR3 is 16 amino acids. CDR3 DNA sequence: TGTGCCAGCAGTGTCCACCGGGACAGGTTACTTCAGCCCCAGCATTTT. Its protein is CASSVHRDRLLQPQHF.

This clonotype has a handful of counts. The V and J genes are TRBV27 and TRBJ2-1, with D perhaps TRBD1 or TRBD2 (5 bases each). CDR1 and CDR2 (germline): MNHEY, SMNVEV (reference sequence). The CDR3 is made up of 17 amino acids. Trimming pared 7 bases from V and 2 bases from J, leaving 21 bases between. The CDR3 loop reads CASTTSGQGRTYNEQFF. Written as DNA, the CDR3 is TGTGCCAGCACCACCTCGGGGCAGGGAAGAACCTACAATGAGCAGTTCTTC.

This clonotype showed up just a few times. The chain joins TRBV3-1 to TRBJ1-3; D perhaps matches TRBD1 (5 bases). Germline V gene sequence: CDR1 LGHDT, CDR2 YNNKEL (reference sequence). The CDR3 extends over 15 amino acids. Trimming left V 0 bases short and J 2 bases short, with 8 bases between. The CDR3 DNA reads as TGTGCCAGCAGCCAAGAAGGGGCAGCTGGAAACACCATATATTTT. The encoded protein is CASSQEGAAGNTIYF.

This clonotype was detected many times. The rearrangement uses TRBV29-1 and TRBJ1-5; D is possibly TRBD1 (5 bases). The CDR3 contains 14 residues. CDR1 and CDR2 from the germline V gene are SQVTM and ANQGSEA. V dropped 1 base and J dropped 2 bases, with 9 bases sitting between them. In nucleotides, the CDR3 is TGCAGCGTTGAAGGGGGGGACGGCAATCAGCCCCAGCATTTT. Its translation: CSVEGGDGNQPQHF.

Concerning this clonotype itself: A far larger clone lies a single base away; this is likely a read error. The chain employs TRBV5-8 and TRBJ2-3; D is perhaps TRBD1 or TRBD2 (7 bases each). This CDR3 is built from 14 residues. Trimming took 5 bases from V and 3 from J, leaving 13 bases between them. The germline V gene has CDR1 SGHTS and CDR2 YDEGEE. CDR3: CASRRQGGTDTQYF. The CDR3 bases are TGTGCCAGCAGACGGCAGGGGGGGACAGATACGCAGTATTTT.

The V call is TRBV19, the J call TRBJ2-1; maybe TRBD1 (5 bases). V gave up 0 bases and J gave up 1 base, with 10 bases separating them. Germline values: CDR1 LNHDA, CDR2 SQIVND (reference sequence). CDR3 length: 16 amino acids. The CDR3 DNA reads TGTGCCAGTAGTATAGATCCGCCAGGGTCCTACAATGAGCAGTTCTTC. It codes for CASSIDPPGSYNEQFF.

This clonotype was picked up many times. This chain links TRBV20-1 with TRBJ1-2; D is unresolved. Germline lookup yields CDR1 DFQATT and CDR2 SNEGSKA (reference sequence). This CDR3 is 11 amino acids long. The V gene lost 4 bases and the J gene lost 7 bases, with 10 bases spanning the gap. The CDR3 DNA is TGCAGTGCTATCCGAGGACTTGGCTACACCTTC. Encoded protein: CSAIRGLGYTF.

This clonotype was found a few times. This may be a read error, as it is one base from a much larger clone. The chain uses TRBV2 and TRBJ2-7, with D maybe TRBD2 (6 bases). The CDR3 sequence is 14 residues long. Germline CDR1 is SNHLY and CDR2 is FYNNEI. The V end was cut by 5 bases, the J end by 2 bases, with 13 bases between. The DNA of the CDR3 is TGTGCCAGCAGTCACGGGGGACGGGCCTACGAGCAGTACTTC. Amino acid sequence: CASSHGGRAYEQYF.

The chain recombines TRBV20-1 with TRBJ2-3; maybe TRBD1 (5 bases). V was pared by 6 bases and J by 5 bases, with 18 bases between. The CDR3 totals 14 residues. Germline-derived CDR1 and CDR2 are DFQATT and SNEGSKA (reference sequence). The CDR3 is CSAPWGGRGDTQYF. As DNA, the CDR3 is TGCAGTGCCCCGTGGGGCGGAAGGGGAGATACGCAGTATTTT.

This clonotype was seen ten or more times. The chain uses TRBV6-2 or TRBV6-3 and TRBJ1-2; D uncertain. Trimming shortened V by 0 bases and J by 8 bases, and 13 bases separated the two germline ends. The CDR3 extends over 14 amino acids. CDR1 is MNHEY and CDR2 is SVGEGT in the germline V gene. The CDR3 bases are TGTGCCAGCAGTTACTCGGGTAGAATCTACGGCTACACCTTC. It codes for CASSYSGRIYGYTF.

CDR3 amino acids: CASSLLTSGRPFTRLSYEQYF. In DNA form, the CDR3 reads TGTGCCAGCAGTTTATTGACTAGCGGGAGGCCTTTTACACGCCTCTCCTACGAGCAGTACTTC. The chain joins TRBV28 to TRBJ2-7; TRBD2 matches 13 bases. After removal of 1 base from V and 0 bases from J, the junction contained 15 bases not matched to a gene. The CDR3 loop spans 21 amino acids. CDR1 is MDHEN, CDR2 SYDVKM, per germline.

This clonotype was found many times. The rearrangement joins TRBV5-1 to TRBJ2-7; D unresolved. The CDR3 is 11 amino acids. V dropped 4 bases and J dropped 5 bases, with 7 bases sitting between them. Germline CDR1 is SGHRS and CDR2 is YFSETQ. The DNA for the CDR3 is TGCGCCAGCAGCCGGTCCAACGAGCAGTACTTC. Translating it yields CASSRSNEQYF.

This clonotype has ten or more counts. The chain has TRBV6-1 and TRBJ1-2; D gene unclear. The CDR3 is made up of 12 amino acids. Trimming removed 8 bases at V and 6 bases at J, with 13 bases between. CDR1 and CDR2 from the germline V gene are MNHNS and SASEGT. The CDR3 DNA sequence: TGTGCCAGCGAGGGCCGTTCGGATGGCTACACCTTC. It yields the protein CASEGRSDGYTF.

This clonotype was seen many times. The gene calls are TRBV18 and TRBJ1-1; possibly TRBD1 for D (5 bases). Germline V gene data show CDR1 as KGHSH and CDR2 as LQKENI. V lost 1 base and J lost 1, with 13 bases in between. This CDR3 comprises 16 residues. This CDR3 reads CASSPQTAAPNTEAFF. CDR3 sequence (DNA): TGTGCCAGCTCACCACAGACAGCGGCTCCGAACACTGAAGCTTTCTTT.

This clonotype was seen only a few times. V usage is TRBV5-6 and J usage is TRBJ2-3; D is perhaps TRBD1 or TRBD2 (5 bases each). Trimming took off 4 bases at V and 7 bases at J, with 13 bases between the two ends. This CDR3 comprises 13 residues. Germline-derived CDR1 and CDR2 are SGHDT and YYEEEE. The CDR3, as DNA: TGTGCCAGCAGCCGGGACCTGGCGTATACGCAGTATTTT. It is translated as CASSRDLAYTQYF. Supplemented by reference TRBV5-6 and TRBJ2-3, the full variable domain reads DAGVTQSPTHLIKTRGQQVTLRCSPKSGHDTVSWYQQALGQGPQFIFQYYEEEERQRGNFPDRFSGHQFPNYSSELNVNALLLGDSALYLCASSRDLAYTQYFGPGTRLTVL.

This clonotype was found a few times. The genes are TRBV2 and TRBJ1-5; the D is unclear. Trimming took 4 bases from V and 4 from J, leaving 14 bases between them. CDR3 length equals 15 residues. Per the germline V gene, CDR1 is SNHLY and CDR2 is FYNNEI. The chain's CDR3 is CASSGPIGSNQPQHF. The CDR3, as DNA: TGTGCCAGCAGTGGGCCTATAGGGTCAAATCAGCCCCAGCATTTT.

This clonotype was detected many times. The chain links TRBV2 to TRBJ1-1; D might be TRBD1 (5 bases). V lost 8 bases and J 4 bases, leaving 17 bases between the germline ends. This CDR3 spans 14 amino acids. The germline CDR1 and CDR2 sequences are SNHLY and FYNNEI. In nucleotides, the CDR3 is TGTGCCAGCGAGCAAATTTGGGGGGTCACTGAAGCTTTCTTT. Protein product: CASEQIWGVTEAFF.

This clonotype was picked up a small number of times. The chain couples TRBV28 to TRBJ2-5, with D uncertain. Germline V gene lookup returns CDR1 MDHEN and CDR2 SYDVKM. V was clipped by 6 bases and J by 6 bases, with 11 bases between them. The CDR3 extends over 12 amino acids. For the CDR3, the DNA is TGTGCCAGCAGGAAGGATGTTCAGACCCAGTACTTC. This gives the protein CASRKDVQTQYF.